The rows below give T cell receptor beta chains drawn from one sample of a study of shared clonotypes between healthy human individuals. Generated by immunoSEQ multiplex PCR, the TCRdb table keeps only in-frame clones and is missing some. The sample includes under 2,000,000 clones, approximately 94% of them seen just once. The source material was naive CD8+ T cells sorted from blood. These receptors originate from a man younger than 35 in good health. Each CDR3 is given with its conserved first and last residue. D genes are given only for firm matches. Rows give clone size only sometimes, using once, few, many, or a class for an expanded clone.

cdr3_nt cdr3_aa clone_size d_call j_call v_call
TGTGCCAGCAGCCCGTATTACAGCTTAGAGGAGCCCCAGCATTTT CASSPYYSLEEPQHF once . TRBJ1-5 TRBV5-8
TGTGCCAGCAGCGTAGGAGGGAGCTACGAGCAGTACTTC CASSVGGSYEQYF . . TRBJ2-7 TRBV9
TGCAGCGCAATAGTGCCCCGGGACTCTACCTACGAGCAGTACTTC CSAIVPRDSTYEQYF . . TRBJ2-7 TRBV29-1
TGTGCCAGTAGTATAAAACAGGGGGAAGAGCAGTTCTTC CASSIKQGEEQFF . TRBD1 TRBJ2-1 TRBV19
TGTGCCACCCAACTTGGACAGGGACGACCCCTCCACTTT CATQLGQGRPLHF . TRBD1 TRBJ1-6 TRBV19
TGTGCCAGCAGCTTACCCTTCGACACTGAAAAACTGTTTTTT CASSLPFDTEKLFF . . TRBJ1-4 TRBV7-9
TGTGCCAGTAGTATAGCGGGGGGACAGCGCACCTACGAGCAGTACTTC CASSIAGGQRTYEQYF . . TRBJ2-7 TRBV19
TGTGCCAGCAGCCCTAGGGGGACAGGGGACACCGGGGAGCTGTTTTTT CASSPRGTGDTGELFF . TRBD1 TRBJ2-2 TRBV9
TGTGCCAGCAGCCCCCTGTCCGGGGAGCTGTTTTTT CASSPLSGELFF . . TRBJ2-2 TRBV7-3
TGCGCCAGCAGCCACAGGGATAATGAAAAACTGTTTTTT CASSHRDNEKLFF . . TRBJ1-4 TRBV4-3
TGTGCCAGCAGCTCAGATGATCAGCCCCAGCATTTT CASSSDDQPQHF . . TRBJ1-5 TRBV5-6
TGTGCCAGCAGGGAACAGTCGGGGGGCAATCAGCCCCAGCATTTT CASREQSGGNQPQHF . . TRBJ1-5 TRBV6-5
TGTGCCAGCAGCGTAGAAATCAATTCACCCCTCCACTTT CASSVEINSPLHF . . TRBJ1-6 TRBV9
TGTGCCAGCAGTTCCACTAGCCAATACAATGAGCAGTTCTTC CASSSTSQYNEQFF . . TRBJ2-1 TRBV25-1
TGTGCCAGCAGTTTGATACAGGGGTCCACTGAAGCTTTCTTT CASSLIQGSTEAFF . TRBD1 TRBJ1-1 TRBV27
TGTGCCAGCAGCATTGGGACAGGCACAGATACGCAGTATTTT CASSIGTGTDTQYF . TRBD1 TRBJ2-3 TRBV7-9
TGTGCCAGCAGCTTAGAAACAGGGAACACTGAAGCTTTCTTT CASSLETGNTEAFF . . TRBJ1-1 TRBV11-2
TGCGCCAGCAGCTCACTGACAGGGGGTAACACTGAAGCTTTCTTT CASSSLTGGNTEAFF . TRBD1 TRBJ1-1 TRBV5-1
TGTGCCAGCAGCTCCCTGGCAAGGGCCACAGATACGCAGTATTTT CASSSLARATDTQYF . . TRBJ2-3 TRBV11-2
TGTGCCAGCAGCCCCCAACTAGCTCTCTACGAGCAGTACTTC CASSPQLALYEQYF . . TRBJ2-7 TRBV7-9
TGCGCCAGCAGCCAAGATTGGGGAGGGCGCCGGCCCCAGCATTTT CASSQDWGGRRPQHF . . TRBJ1-5 TRBV4-3
TGTGCCAGCAGTCCTCGGGACGTCCGTGGCAATCAGCCCCAGCATTTT CASSPRDVRGNQPQHF . . TRBJ1-5 TRBV2
TGTGCCAGCAGCCCTGTACGGGGTAACACTGAAGCTTTCTTT CASSPVRGNTEAFF . . TRBJ1-1 TRBV5-8
TGTGCCAGCAGCTTATCGGACAAGCTGAACACTGAAGCTTTCTTT CASSLSDKLNTEAFF few . TRBJ1-1 TRBV9
TGTGCCAGCAGCGTAGCGGGGGCCGACACCATATATTTT CASSVAGADTIYF . . TRBJ1-3 TRBV9
TGTGCCAGCAGGGAAATGGGGAACACTGAAGCTTTCTTT CASREMGNTEAFF . . TRBJ1-1 TRBV14
TGTGCCAGCAGTTTCGAAACAGGGATGAACACTGAAGCTTTCTTT CASSFETGMNTEAFF . . TRBJ1-1 TRBV6-5
TGTGCCAGCAGCCAACTCGGGGAGCAGTTCTTC CASSQLGEQFF . . TRBJ2-1 TRBV11-2
TGTGCCAGTGGCTCTGGGGCCAACGTCCTGACTTTC CASGSGANVLTF . . TRBJ2-6 TRBV19
TGTGCCAGCGGTTTGAGGGGGGCCGGGGAGACCCAGTACTTC CASGLRGAGETQYF . . TRBJ2-5 TRBV13
TGTGCCAGCAGCTTTGTCAACACTGAAGCTTTCTTT CASSFVNTEAFF once . TRBJ1-1 TRBV13
TGTGCCAGCAGCTTGGTTGGTGAGCAGTACTTC CASSLVGEQYF . . TRBJ2-7 TRBV5-6
TGTGCCAGCAGTGACAGGACAGGGAACACTGAAGCTTTCTTT CASSDRTGNTEAFF . TRBD1 TRBJ1-1 TRBV6-1
TGTGCCAGCAGCCCCGGGACAGGGGCTCTCAATTCACCCCTCCACTTT CASSPGTGALNSPLHF . TRBD1 TRBJ1-6 TRBV7-9
TGTGCCATCAGTGAGTCGGGACAGTCTTTCTCCTACGAGCAGTACTTC CAISESGQSFSYEQYF . TRBD1 TRBJ2-7 TRBV10-3
TGTGCCAGCAGCGTAGATGGGGAGACAGGACCAGGCTATGGCTACACCTTC CASSVDGETGPGYGYTF . . TRBJ1-2 TRBV7-2
TGTGCCACCAGCAGGCCCCCAGATGATACGCAGTATTTT CATSRPPDDTQYF . . TRBJ2-3 TRBV15
TGCGCCAGCAGCTTGGAATCGGGAGAGCAGTACTTC CASSLESGEQYF . . TRBJ2-7 TRBV5-1
TGTGCCAGCAGTCCGACAGGGGGCAATAATGAAAAACTGTTTTTT CASSPTGGNNEKLFF . TRBD1 TRBJ1-4 TRBV6-5
TGTGCCAGCAGCGGCGGACAGGGCCATGGCTACACCTTC CASSGGQGHGYTF . TRBD1 TRBJ1-2 TRBV2